These 15 T cell receptor beta chains originate from one sample sequenced in a study of cytomegalovirus exposure and HLA in healthy donors. This PCR relied on a set of 60 Vbeta primers and 13 Jbeta primers. TCRdb keeps only in-frame clones here, not all; method: immunoSEQ multiplex PCR. The sample includes approximately 170,000 clones, roughly 80% of them seen just once. Specimen: PBMCs. The receptors were sampled from a male donor in good health and CMV-seronegative.

The CDR3 sequence: CASTLDRGQSSPLHF. The CDR3 DNA is TGTGCCAGCACCTTGGACAGGGGGCAGAGTTCACCCCTCCACTTT. The V call is TRBV2, the J call TRBJ1-6; 11 bases map to TRBD1. Per germline, CDR1 SNHLY and CDR2 FYNNEI. V was pared by 7 bases and J by 9 bases, with 8 bases of the junction left unmatched. The CDR3 runs to 15 residues.

The chain is built from TRBV27 and TRBJ2-3; tentatively, D is TRBD2 (6 bases). The CDR3 runs to 16 residues. Germline lookup yields CDR1 MNHEY and CDR2 SMNVEV (reference sequence). V dropped 5 bases and J dropped 5 bases, with 20 bases sitting between them. The CDR3 DNA reads as TGTGCCAGCAGTACCCAATTAGCGGAGTTTGGAGATACGCAGTATTTT. Translated: CASSTQLAEFGDTQYF.

The chain combines TRBV5-1 with TRBJ1-6, with D tentatively TRBD1 (5 bases). CDR3 length equals 16 residues. The V gene lost 2 bases and the J gene lost 8 bases, with 17 bases spanning the gap. Germline V lookup: CDR1 SGHRS, CDR2 YFSETQ. The CDR3 nucleotides read TGCGCCAGCAGCTTTTGGGGGGACGGGGAAGATTCACCCCTCCACTTT. Encoded protein: CASSFWGDGEDSPLHF.

This chain joins TRBV15 and TRBJ2-5, with D maybe TRBD2 (5 bases). This CDR3 has 16 residues. The V gene's germline CDR1 is LNHNV and CDR2 YYDKDF (reference sequence). Trimming removed 5 bases from V and 1 base from J, with 17 bases in between. CDR3 residues: CATSPLGGLPQETQYF. CDR3 DNA sequence: TGTGCCACCAGCCCCCTCGGCGGGCTGCCCCAAGAGACCCAGTACTTC. The variable domain in full, completed from reference TRBV15 and TRBJ2-5, reads DAMVIQNPRYQVTQFGKPVTLSCSQTLNHNVMYWYQQKSSQAPKLLFHYYDKDFNNEADTPDNFQSRRPNTSFCFLDIRSPGLGDTAMYLCATSPLGGLPQETQYFGPGTRLLVL.

As for this clone: One end of the junction varies from germline; a read error may be responsible. The chain uses TRBV7-9 and TRBJ2-5, with D perhaps matching TRBD1 (6 bases). CDR1 is SEHNR and CDR2 is FQNEAQ in the germline V gene (reference sequence). CDR3 length equals 17 residues. For the CDR3, the DNA is TGTTCCAGCAGCTTTGGCAGATTCTACAGGGACGGTGAGACCCAGTACTTC. Translating gives CSSSFGRFYRDGETQYF.

The chain couples TRBV5-1 to TRBJ2-5, with 13 bases identical to TRBD2. Germline V gives CDR1 SGHRS, CDR2 YFSETQ. This CDR3 spans 16 amino acids. With V trimmed by 0 bases and J by 5 bases, 4 bases remained unmatched. The CDR3 DNA is TGCGCCAGCAGCTTGGTGGGACTAGCGGGGCTTGAGACCCAGTACTTC. This sequence encodes CASSLVGLAGLETQYF.

The genes are TRBV13 and TRBJ2-7, with unresolved D. V gave up 3 bases and J gave up 4 bases, with 7 bases separating them. Germline CDR1 PRHDT, CDR2 FYEKMQ (reference sequence). The CDR3 length is 12 residues. The CDR3 here is CASSFRGYEQYF. DNA of the CDR3: TGTGCCAGCAGCTTTCGCGGATACGAGCAGTACTTC.

The chain recombines TRBV19 with TRBJ1-3; D call uncertain. In germline, CDR1 is LNHDA, CDR2 SQIVND (reference sequence). Between the trimmed V and J ends, which lost 11 bases and 0 bases, there was a span of 5 bases. The CDR3 covers 11 residues. The CDR3 loop reads CAGSSGNTIYF. CDR3 sequence (DNA): TGTGCCGGGAGCTCTGGAAACACCATATATTTT.

The chain carries TRBV28 and TRBJ1-1, with D uncertain. The V and J ends lost 4 bases and 4 bases respectively, with 13 bases between them. CDR3 size: 14 residues. The germline CDR1 and CDR2 sequences are MDHEN and SYDVKM. The CDR3 loop is CASSSRALPTEAFF. In nucleotides, the CDR3 is TGTGCCAGCAGTTCGAGGGCCCTACCCACTGAAGCTTTCTTT. Together with reference TRBV28 and TRBJ1-1, the CDR3 gives the full variable domain: DVKVTQSSRYLVKRTGEKVFLECVQDMDHENMFWYRQDPGLGLRLIYFSYDVKMKEKGDIPEGYSVSREKKERFSLILESASTNQTSMYLCASSSRALPTEAFFGQGTRLTVV.

The chain is built from TRBV19 and TRBJ2-7, with D maybe TRBD1 (6 bases). Per the germline V gene, CDR1 is LNHDA and CDR2 is SQIVND (reference sequence). V gave up 7 bases and J gave up 7 bases, with 14 bases separating them. The CDR3 spans 12 residues. The CDR3 nucleotides are TGTGCCAGTAATGGCAGGGGCGAAGAGCAGTACTTC. Protein: CASNGRGEEQYF.

The chain carries TRBV2 and TRBJ1-6; D uncertain. Trimming removed 3 bases at V and 10 bases at J, with 13 bases between. The germline V gene has CDR1 SNHLY and CDR2 FYNNEI. This CDR3 contains 14 residues. The CDR3 is CASSDRGWSSPLHF. DNA for the CDR3: TGTGCCAGCAGTGATCGTGGGTGGAGCTCACCCCTCCACTTT.

Only one count was recorded for this clone. The V gene is TRBV28, the J gene TRBJ2-7; TRBD1 matches 8 bases. The CDR3 loop spans 15 amino acids. Germline V lookup: CDR1 MDHEN, CDR2 SYDVKM. Losses at the gene ends were 2 bases for V and 3 bases for J; bases not matched to a gene: 6. The CDR3 DNA is TGTGCCAGCAGTTTAGTCGAGACAGGGGTCTACGAGCAGTACTTC. Encoded protein: CASSLVETGVYEQYF.

The chain joins TRBV7-9 to TRBJ1-4; 9 nucleotides align to TRBD1. The CDR3 covers 16 residues. Trimming at V came to 5 bases and at J to 7 bases, leaving 11 bases not matched to a gene. Germline-derived CDR1 and CDR2 are SEHNR and FQNEAQ (reference sequence). This CDR3 reads CASSPKFTGGGEKLFF. The CDR3 nucleotides read TGTGCCAGCAGCCCAAAATTCACAGGGGGCGGTGAAAAACTGTTTTTT.

The V call is TRBV6-1, the J call TRBJ2-7; TRBD2 agrees at 14 bases. Germline values: CDR1 MNHNS, CDR2 SASEGT. This CDR3 region has 15 residues. With 6 bases clipped from V and 4 bases from J, the junction kept 5 bases outside the gene matches. The CDR3, as DNA: TGTGCCAGCAGCGCCGGGACTAGCGGGAGTTACGAGCAGTACTTC. Translation: CASSAGTSGSYEQYF.

There are a few counts of this clone. The chain links TRBV28 to TRBJ2-7, with TRBD2 matching 15 bases. Germline trimming cut 4 bases from V and 3 bases from J; bases unmatched to any gene: 4. Germline V gives CDR1 MDHEN, CDR2 SYDVKM. The CDR3 has 16 residues. The CDR3 loop is CASSSRTSGRVYEQYF. CDR3 coding DNA: TGTGCCAGCAGTTCCCGGACTAGCGGGAGGGTCTACGAGCAGTACTTC.